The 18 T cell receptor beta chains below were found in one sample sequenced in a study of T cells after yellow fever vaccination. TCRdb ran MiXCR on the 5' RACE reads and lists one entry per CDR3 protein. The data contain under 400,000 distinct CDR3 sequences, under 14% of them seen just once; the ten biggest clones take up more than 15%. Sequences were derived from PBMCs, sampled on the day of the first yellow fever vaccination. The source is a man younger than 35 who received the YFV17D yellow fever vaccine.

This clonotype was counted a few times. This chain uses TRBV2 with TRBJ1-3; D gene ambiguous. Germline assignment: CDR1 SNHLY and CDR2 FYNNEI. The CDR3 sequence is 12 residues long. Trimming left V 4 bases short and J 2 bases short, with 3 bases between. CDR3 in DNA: TGTGCCAGCAGTGTCACTGGAAACACCATATATTTT. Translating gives CASSVTGNTIYF.

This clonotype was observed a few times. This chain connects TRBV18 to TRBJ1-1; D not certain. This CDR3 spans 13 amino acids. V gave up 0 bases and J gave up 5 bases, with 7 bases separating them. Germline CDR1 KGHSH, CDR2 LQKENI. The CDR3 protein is CASSPPSVTEAFF. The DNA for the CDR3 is TGTGCCAGCTCACCACCGAGTGTGACTGAAGCTTTCTTT.

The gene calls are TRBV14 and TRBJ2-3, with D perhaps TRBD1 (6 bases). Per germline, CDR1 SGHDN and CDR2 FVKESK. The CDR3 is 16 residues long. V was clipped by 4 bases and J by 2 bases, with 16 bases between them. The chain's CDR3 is CASSLPGTTFTDTQYF. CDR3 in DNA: TGTGCCAGCAGCCTTCCCGGGACAACCTTCACAGATACGCAGTATTTT. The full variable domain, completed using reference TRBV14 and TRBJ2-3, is EAGVTQFPSHSVIEKGQTVTLRCDPISGHDNLYWYRRVMGKEIKFLLHFVKESKQDESGMPNNRFLAERTGGTYSTLKVQPAELEDSGVYFCASSLPGTTFTDTQYFGPGTRLTVL.

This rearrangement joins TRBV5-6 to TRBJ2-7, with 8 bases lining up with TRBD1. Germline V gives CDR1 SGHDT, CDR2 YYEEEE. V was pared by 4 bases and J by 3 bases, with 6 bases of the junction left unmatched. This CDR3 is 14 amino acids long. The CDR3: CASSVDRGSYEQYV. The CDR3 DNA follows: TGTGCCAGCAGCGTAGACAGGGGAAGCTACGAGCAGTACGTC.

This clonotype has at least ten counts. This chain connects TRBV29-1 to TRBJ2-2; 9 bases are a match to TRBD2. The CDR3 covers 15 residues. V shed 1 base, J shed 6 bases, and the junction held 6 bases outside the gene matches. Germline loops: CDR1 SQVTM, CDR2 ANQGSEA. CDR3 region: CSVEGGGGAAGELFF. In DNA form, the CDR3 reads TGCAGCGTTGAAGGCGGGGGGGGCGCAGCCGGGGAGCTGTTTTTT.

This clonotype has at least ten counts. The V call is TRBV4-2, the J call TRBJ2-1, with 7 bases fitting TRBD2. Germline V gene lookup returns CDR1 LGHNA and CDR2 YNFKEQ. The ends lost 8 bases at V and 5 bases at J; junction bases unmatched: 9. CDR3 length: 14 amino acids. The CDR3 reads CASGERGPNNEQFF. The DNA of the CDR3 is TGTGCCAGCGGGGAGCGGGGACCGAACAATGAGCAGTTCTTC.

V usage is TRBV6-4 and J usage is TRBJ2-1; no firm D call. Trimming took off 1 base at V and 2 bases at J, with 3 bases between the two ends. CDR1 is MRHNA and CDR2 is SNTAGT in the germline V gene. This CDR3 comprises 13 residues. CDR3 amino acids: CASSDFAYNEQFF. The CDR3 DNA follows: TGTGCCAGCAGTGACTTCGCCTACAATGAGCAGTTCTTC.

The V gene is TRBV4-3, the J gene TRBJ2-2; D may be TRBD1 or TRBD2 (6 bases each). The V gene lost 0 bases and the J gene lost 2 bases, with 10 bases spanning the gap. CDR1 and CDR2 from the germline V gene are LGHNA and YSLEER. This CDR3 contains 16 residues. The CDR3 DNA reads TGCGCCAGCAGCCAAGAAAGGGGGGATAACACCGGGGAGCTGTTTTTT. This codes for CASSQERGDNTGELFF.

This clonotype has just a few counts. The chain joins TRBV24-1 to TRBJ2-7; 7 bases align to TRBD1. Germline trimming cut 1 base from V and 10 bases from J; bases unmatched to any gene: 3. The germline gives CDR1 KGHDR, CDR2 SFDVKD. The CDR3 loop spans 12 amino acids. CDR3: CATSDLQGKQYV. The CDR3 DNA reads TGTGCCACCAGTGATTTACAGGGGAAACAGTACGTC.

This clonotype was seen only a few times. DNA of the CDR3: TGCAGTGCTAGAGGGGTGGCGGGAGACACTGAAGCTTTCTTT. Protein product: CSARGVAGDTEAFF. V gene TRBV20-1 combines with J gene TRBJ1-1; D is unresolved. The CDR3 runs to 14 residues. Germline V lookup: CDR1 DFQATT, CDR2 SNEGSKA (reference sequence). Between the trimmed V and J ends, which lost 1 base and 3 bases, there was a span of 12 bases.

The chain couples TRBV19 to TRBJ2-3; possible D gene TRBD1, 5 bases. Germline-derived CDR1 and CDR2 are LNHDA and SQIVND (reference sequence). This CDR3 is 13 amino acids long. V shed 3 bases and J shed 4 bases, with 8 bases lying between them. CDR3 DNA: TGTGCCAGTAGTATGGGGCAGGCAGATACGCAGTATTTT. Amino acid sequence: CASSMGQADTQYF.

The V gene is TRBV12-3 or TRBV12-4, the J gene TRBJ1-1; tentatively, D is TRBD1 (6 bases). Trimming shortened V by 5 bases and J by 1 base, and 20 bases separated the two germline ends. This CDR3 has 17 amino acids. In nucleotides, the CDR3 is TGTGCCAGCAGTGCAGGGGCCATGGGAATTTCGAACACTGAAGCTTTCTTT. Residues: CASSAGAMGISNTEAFF.

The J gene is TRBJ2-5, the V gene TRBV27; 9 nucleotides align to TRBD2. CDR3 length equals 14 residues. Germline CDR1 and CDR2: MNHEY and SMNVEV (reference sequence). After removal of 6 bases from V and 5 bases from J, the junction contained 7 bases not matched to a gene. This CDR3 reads CASRIAGARETQYF. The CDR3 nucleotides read TGTGCCAGCAGAATAGCGGGGGCCCGGGAGACCCAGTACTTC.

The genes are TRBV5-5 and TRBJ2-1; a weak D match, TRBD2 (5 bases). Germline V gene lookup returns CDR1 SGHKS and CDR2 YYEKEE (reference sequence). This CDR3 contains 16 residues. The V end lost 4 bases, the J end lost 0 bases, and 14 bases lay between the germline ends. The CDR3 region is CASSVQPGSSYNEQFF. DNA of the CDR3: TGTGCCAGCAGCGTACAACCGGGGAGCTCCTACAATGAGCAGTTCTTC.

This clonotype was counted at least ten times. CDR3 DNA sequence: TGTGCCAGCAGCTCAGACGGGTTCAGCACAGATACGCAGTATTTT. Protein: CASSSDGFSTDTQYF. The chain uses TRBV7-2 and TRBJ2-3; D not resolved. This CDR3 comprises 15 residues. V dropped 4 bases and J dropped 0 bases, with 11 bases sitting between them. Germline V gene data show CDR1 as SGHTA and CDR2 as FQGNSA. Full variable domain (remainder filled in from reference TRBV7-2 and TRBJ2-3): GAGVSQSPSNKVTEKGKDVELRCDPISGHTALYWYRQSLGQGLEFLIYFQGNSAPDKSGLPSDRFSAERTGGSVSTLTIQRTQQEDSAVYLCASSSDGFSTDTQYFGPGTRLTVL.

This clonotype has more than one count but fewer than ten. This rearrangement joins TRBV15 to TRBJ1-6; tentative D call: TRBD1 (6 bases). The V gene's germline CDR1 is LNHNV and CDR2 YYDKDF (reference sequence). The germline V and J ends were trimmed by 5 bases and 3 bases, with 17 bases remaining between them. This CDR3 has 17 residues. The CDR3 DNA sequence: TGTGCCACCAGCGCACGGGGAGGGGGGAACTATAATTCACCCCTCCACTTT. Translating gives CATSARGGGNYNSPLHF.

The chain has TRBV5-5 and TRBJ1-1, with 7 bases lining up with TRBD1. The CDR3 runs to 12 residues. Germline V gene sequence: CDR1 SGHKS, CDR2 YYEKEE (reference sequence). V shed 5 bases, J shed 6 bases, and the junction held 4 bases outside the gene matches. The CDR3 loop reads CASRTGTAEAFF. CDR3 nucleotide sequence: TGTGCCAGCAGGACCGGGACAGCTGAAGCTTTCTTT. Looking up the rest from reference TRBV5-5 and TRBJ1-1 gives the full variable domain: DAGVTQSPTHLIKTRGQQVTLRCSPISGHKSVSWYQQVLGQGPQFIFQYYEKEERGRGNFPDRFSARQFPNYSSELNVNALLLGDSALYLCASRTGTAEAFFGQGTRLTVV.

This CDR3 is CASIPNRGIEEKLFF. The CDR3 DNA reads TGTGCCAGCATCCCGAACAGGGGAATAGAAGAAAAACTGTTTTTT. V usage is TRBV6-1 and J usage is TRBJ1-4, with 7 bases that match TRBD1. CDR3 length equals 15 residues. With 7 bases clipped from V and 8 bases from J, the junction kept 13 bases outside the gene matches. Germline CDR1 is MNHNS and CDR2 is SASEGT.